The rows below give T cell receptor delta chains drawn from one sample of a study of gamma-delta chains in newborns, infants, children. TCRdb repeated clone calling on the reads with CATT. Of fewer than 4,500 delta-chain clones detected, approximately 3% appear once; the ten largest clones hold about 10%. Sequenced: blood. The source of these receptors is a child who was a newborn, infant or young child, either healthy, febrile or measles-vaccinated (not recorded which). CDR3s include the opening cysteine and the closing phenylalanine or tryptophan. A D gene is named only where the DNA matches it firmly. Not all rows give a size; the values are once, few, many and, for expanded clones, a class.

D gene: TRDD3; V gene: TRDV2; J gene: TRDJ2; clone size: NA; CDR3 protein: CACDILGDTPLTAQLFF; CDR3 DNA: TGTGCCTGTGACATACTGGGGGATACCCCTTTGACAGCGCAACTCTTCTTT
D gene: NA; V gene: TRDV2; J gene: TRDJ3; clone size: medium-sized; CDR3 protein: CACDTVLSSWDTRQMFF; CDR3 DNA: TGTGCCTGTGACACGGTACTGAGCTCCTGGGACACCCGACAGATGTTTTTC
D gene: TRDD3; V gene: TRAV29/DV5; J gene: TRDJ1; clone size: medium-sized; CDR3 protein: CAASAPTQGYLAKLIF; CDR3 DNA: TGTGCAGCAAGCGCGCCTACACAGGGATACTTGGCTAAACTCATCTTT
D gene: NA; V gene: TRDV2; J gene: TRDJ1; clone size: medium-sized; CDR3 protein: CACDTVLPYTDKLIF; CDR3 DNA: TGTGCCTGTGACACCGTACTGCCATACACCGATAAACTCATCTTT
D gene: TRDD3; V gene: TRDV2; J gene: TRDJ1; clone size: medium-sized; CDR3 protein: CACDRGYADKLIF; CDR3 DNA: TGTGCCTGTGACAGGGGATACGCCGATAAACTCATCTTT
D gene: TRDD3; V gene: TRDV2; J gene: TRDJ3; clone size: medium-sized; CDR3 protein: CACDSLLGDSSWDTRQMFF; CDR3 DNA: TGTGCCTGTGACTCCCTTTTGGGGGATAGTTCCTGGGACACCCGACAGATGTTTTTC
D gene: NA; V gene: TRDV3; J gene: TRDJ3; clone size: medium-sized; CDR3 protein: CAFVTSFLTGGSWDTRQMFF; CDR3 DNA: TGTGCCTTCGTGACCAGCTTCCTAACCGGGGGATCCTGGGACACCCGACAGATGTTTTTC
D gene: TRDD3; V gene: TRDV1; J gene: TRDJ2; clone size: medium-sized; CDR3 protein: CALGSPQYPYWGTPALTAQLFF; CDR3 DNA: TGTGCTCTTGGGAGCCCCCAATACCCCTACTGGGGGACACCCGCTTTGACAGCACAACTCTTCTTT
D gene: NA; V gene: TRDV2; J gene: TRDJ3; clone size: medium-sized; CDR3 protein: CACDVLWGRSSWDTRQMFF; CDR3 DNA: TGTGCCTGTGACGTCCTCTGGGGACGTAGCTCCTGGGACACCCGACAGATGTTTTTC
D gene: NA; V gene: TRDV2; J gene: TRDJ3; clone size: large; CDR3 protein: CACDTAGSSWDTRQMFF; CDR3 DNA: TGTGCCTGTGACACCGCTGGGAGCTCCTGGGACACCCGACAGATGTTTTTC
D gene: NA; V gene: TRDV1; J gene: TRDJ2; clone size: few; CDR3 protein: CALGEPQGALLLGRLTAQLFF; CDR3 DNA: TGTGCTCTTGGGGAACCCCAGGGAGCCCTCCTACTGGGGAGACTGACAGCACAACTCTTCTTT
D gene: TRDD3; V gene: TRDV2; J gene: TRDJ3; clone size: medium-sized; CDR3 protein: CACDTVGGDTSTWDTRQMFF; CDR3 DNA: TGTGCCTGTGACACCGTCGGGGGGGATACAAGCACCTGGGACACCCGACAGATGTTTTTC
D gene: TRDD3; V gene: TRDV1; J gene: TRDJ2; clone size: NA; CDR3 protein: CALGKGVLGAALTAQLFF; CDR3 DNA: TGTGCTCTTGGGAAGGGGGTACTGGGGGCTGCTTTGACAGCACAACTCTTCTTT
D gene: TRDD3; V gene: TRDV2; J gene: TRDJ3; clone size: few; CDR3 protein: CACGNTGGSWDTRQMFF; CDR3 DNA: TGTGCCTGTGGCAATACTGGGGGATCCTGGGACACCCGGCAGATGTTTTTC
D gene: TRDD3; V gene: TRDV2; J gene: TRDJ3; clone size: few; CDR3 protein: CACDTGGYKGSWGTRQMFF; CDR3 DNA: TGTGCCTGTGACACTGGGGGATACAAGGGCTCCTGGGGCACCCGACAGATGTTTTTC
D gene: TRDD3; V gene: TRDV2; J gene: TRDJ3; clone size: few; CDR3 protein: CACDVLGDSFWATRQMFF; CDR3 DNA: TGTGCCTGTGACGTACTGGGGGATAGCTTCTGGGCCACCCGACAGATGTTTTTC
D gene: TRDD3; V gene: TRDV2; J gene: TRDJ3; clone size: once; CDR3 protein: CACDGISARWGITSWDTRQMFF; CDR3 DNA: TGTGCCTGTGACGGAATTTCAGCCCGGTGGGGGATTACCTCCTGGGACACCCGACAGATGTTTTTC
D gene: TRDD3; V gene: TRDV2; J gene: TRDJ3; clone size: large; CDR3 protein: CACEYWGSSWDTRQMFF; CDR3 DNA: TGTGCCTGTGAATACTGGGGGAGCTCCTGGGACACCCGACAGATGTTTTTC
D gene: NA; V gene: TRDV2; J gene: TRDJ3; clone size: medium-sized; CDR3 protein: CACDTVSSWDTRQMFF; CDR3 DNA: TGTGCCTGTGACACCGTAAGCTCCTGGGACACCCGACAGATGTTTTTC
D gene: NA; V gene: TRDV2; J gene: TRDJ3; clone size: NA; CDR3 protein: CACDTVGNGGTRQMFF; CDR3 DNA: TGTGCCTGCGACACGGTGGGAAACGGGGGCACCCGACAGATGTTTTTC
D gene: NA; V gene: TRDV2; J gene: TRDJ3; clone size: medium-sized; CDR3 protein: CACDTTGSSWDTRQMFF; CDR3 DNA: TGTGCCTGTGACACTACTGGGAGCTCCTGGGACACCCGACAGATGTTTTTC
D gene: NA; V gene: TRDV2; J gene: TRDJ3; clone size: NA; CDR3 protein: CACDKVPGDTRSWDTRQMFF; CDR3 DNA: TGTGCCTGTGACAAAGTACCGGGGGACACGCGCTCCTGGGACACCCGACAGATGTTTTTC
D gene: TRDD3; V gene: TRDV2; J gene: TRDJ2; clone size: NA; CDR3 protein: CACGTVLGDTTLTAQLFF; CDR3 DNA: TGTGCCTGTGGCACCGTACTGGGGGATACGACTTTGACAGCACAACTCTTCTTT
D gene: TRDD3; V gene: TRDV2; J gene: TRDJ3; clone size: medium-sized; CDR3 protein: CACDILGVSSWDTRQMFF; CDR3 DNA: TGTGCCTGTGACATACTGGGGGTCAGCTCCTGGGACACCCGACAGATGTTTTTC
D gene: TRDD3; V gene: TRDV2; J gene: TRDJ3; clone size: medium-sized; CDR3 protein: CACDTVLGGSWDTRQMFF; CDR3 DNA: TGTGCCTGTGACACCGTACTGGGGGGCTCCTGGGACACCCGACAGATGTTTTTC
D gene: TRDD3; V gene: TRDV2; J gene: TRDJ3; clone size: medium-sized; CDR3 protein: CACDTVRGIPTPGSWDTRQMFF; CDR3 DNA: TGTGCCTGTGACACCGTTCGGGGGATACCCACCCCCGGCTCCTGGGACACCCGACAGATGTTTTTC
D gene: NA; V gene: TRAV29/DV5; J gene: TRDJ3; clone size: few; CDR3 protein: CSVLLCSKQFFYWGGSSWDTRQMFF; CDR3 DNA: NA